The 25 T cell receptor beta chains given below trace back to one sample, sequenced in a study of HIV-infected patients and healthy controls. Alpha and beta constant-region primers primed reverse transcription of around 550 ng RNA. Alpha and beta chain libraries were made separately by chain-specific third strand synthesis with multiplexing indices. Each CDR3 protein gets one entry after TCRdb re-called the 5' RACE reads with MiXCR. The table lists 14,000 or so distinct CDR3 sequences, 9.5% to 15% of them singletons. Follow-up blood was drawn about 14 weeks, roughly three months, after antiretroviral therapy began. All unsorted peripheral T cells were captured because whole blood was used without fractionation. The sample in question was blood, obtained during antiretroviral therapy. These receptors were collected from an adult with HIV infection. The donor label of this sample is uncertain.

V and J are TRBV2 and TRBJ2-1; D tentatively fits TRBD1 or TRBD2 (5 bases each). Per the germline V gene, CDR1 is SNHLY and CDR2 is FYNNEI. CDR3 size: 16 residues. The V end was cut by 1 base, the J end by 4 bases, with 14 bases between. This CDR3 is CASSEVRTLGYNEQFF. DNA of the CDR3: TGTGCCAGCAGTGAAGTACGGACACTAGGATACAATGAGCAGTTCTTC.

At least ten counts were recorded for this clonotype. The rearrangement joins TRBV29-1 to TRBJ2-4; 7 nucleotides align to TRBD1. There are 15 residues in the CDR3. Germline V gives CDR1 SQVTM, CDR2 ANQGSEA. After removal of 7 bases from V and 0 bases from J, the junction contained 9 bases not matched to a gene. For the CDR3, the DNA is TGCAGCGCCACCCGGGACAGCCTAGCCAAAAACATTCAGTACTTC. Translated: CSATRDSLAKNIQYF.

This clonotype was observed a few times. The chain couples TRBV6-2 or TRBV6-3 to TRBJ2-5; TRBD2 aligns across 10 bases. V was pared by 3 bases and J by 2 bases, with 6 bases of the junction left unmatched. Germline V gene sequence: CDR1 MNHEY, CDR2 SVGEGT. This CDR3 is built from 16 residues. In DNA form, the CDR3 reads TGTGCCAGCAGTTATCCAGCGGGGGGGTCACAAGAGACCCAGTACTTC. Translated: CASSYPAGGSQETQYF.

This clonotype showed up many times. J is TRBJ1-2 and V is TRBV4-1, with TRBD1 matching over 9 bases. Germline assignment: CDR1 MGHRA and CDR2 YSYEKL. The CDR3 loop spans 17 amino acids. V gave up 2 bases and J gave up 2 bases; unmatched junction bases: 9. The CDR3 coding sequence is TGCGCCAGCAGCCAACTGAGCCAGGGACAGGGCAACTATGGCTACACCTTC. It translates to CASSQLSQGQGNYGYTF.

This clonotype was seen only a few times. The V call is TRBV5-6, the J call TRBJ1-3, with unresolved D. The V and J ends lost 4 bases and 2 bases respectively, with 7 bases between them. This CDR3 has 13 amino acids. The germline gives CDR1 SGHDT, CDR2 YYEEEE. As DNA, the CDR3 is TGTGCCAGCAGCATAGGACCTGGAAACACCATATATTTT. Residues: CASSIGPGNTIYF.

This clonotype occurred many times. One end of the junction is discordant with germline, which a read error may explain. This chain joins TRBV7-7 and TRBJ2-5; 7 positions match TRBD1. CDR3 length equals 13 residues. The germline V gene encodes CDR1 SSHAT and CDR2 FNYEAQ (reference sequence). CDR3 loop: CASSAGTEETQYF. The CDR3 DNA is TGTGCTAGCAGCGCCGGGACAGAAGAGACCCAGTACTTC.

In this sample, this clonotype turned up many times. CDR3 region: CASSQGDISAELAKNIQYF. In nucleotides, the CDR3 is TGTGCCAGCAGCCAAGGGGACATTTCTGCTGAACTAGCCAAAAACATTCAGTACTTC. The J gene is TRBJ2-4, the V gene TRBV14, with a tentative D call TRBD1 (6 bases). CDR1 is SGHDN and CDR2 is FVKESK in the germline V gene. Between the trimmed V and J ends, which lost 1 base and 0 bases, there was a span of 19 bases. This CDR3 has 19 residues.

The table lists this clonotype with many counts. The chain has TRBV7-8 and TRBJ2-7; maybe TRBD1 (6 bases). The CDR3 is made up of 12 amino acids. The V end lost 7 bases, the J end lost 1 base, and 8 bases lay between the germline ends. Germline CDR1 and CDR2: SGHVS and FQNEAQ. The CDR3 bases are TGTGCCAGCACCGGACAGTCCTACGAGCAGTACTTC. It yields the protein CASTGQSYEQYF.

This clonotype is judged medium-sized. CDR3 sequence reads: CASTLLTGGSSEQFF. The CDR3 coding sequence is TGTGCCAGCACCTTATTAACAGGGGGTTCGTCAGAGCAGTTCTTC. The gene calls are TRBV28 and TRBJ2-1; 8 nucleotides line up with TRBD1. V was pared by 7 bases and J by 10 bases, with 15 bases of the junction left unmatched. This CDR3 is built from 15 residues. Germline V gene lookup returns CDR1 MDHEN and CDR2 SYDVKM.

This clonotype was counted at least ten times. This chain uses TRBV12-3 or TRBV12-4 with TRBJ2-7; TRBD1 matches 8 bases. The CDR3 totals 14 residues. V lost 4 bases to trimming and J lost 3 bases; unmatched junction nucleotides: 5. The CDR3 sequence: CASSSDRGFYEQYF. CDR3 coding DNA: TGTGCCAGCAGTTCAGACAGGGGATTCTACGAGCAGTACTTC.

The J gene is TRBJ1-6, the V gene TRBV5-4; maybe TRBD1 (5 bases). Looked up from germline, CDR1 is SGHNT and CDR2 is YYREEE (reference sequence). CDR3 length: 14 residues. Trimming left V 0 bases short and J 6 bases short, with 7 bases between. The chain's CDR3 is CASSLGGSNSPLHF. CDR3 bases: TGTGCCAGCAGCTTGGGGGGGAGTAATTCACCCCTCCACTTT.

The table lists this clonotype with many counts. The gene calls are TRBV4-1 and TRBJ2-3; D call uncertain. V gave up 0 bases and J gave up 5 bases, with 18 bases separating them. Germline CDR1 is MGHRA and CDR2 is YSYEKL. This CDR3 spans 17 amino acids. The CDR3 region has the DNA TGCGCCAGCAGCCAAGACCGGACCTCGCGGTTCGAAGATACGCAGTATTTT. It specifies CASSQDRTSRFEDTQYF.

This clonotype was found many times. The DNA of the CDR3 is TGTGCCAGCATCCCTGGCGGGGGCCTAAGCACAGATACGCAGTATTTT. Amino acids: CASIPGGGLSTDTQYF. The chain recombines TRBV12-3 or TRBV12-4 with TRBJ2-3; tentative D call: TRBD2 (7 bases). Trimming stripped 7 bases from V and 0 bases from J, with 17 bases between. The CDR3 is 16 amino acids.

This clonotype appeared many times. The chain employs TRBV20-1 and TRBJ2-7; the D gene is possibly TRBD2 (6 bases). Trimming cost V 3 bases and J 4 bases, with 16 bases left between them. The CDR3 length is 14 residues. Germline V lookup: CDR1 DFQATT, CDR2 SNEGSKA (reference sequence). CDR3 coding DNA: TGCAGTGCTAGGGCTAATGGAGGAGGGTACGAGCAGTACTTC. It translates to CSARANGGGYEQYF.

In its sample, this clonotype was seen many times. The CDR3 region is CASSFWAGGRGTEAFF. In nucleotides, the CDR3 is TGTGCCAGCAGTTTTTGGGCAGGGGGCCGAGGCACTGAAGCTTTCTTT. The chain employs TRBV12-3 or TRBV12-4 and TRBJ1-1; 8 positions agree with TRBD1. Unmatched junction bases numbered 10, after V lost 3 bases and J lost 4 bases. The CDR3 is made up of 16 amino acids.

This clonotype was detected many times. This rearrangement joins TRBV30 to TRBJ2-7; unclear D gene. The CDR3 consists of 14 residues. Per germline, CDR1 GTSNPN and CDR2 SVGIG (reference sequence). Trimming shortened V by 0 bases and J by 2 bases, and 11 bases separated the two germline ends. The chain's CDR3 is CAWSVVLKAYEQYF. The CDR3 DNA reads TGTGCCTGGAGTGTAGTACTCAAGGCCTACGAGCAGTACTTC. Filled out from reference TRBV30 and TRBJ2-7, the complete variable domain reads SQTIHQWPATLVQPVGSPLSLECTVEGTSNPNLYWYRQAAGRGLQLLFYSVGIGQISSEVPQNLSASRPQDRQFILSSKKLLLSDSGFYLCAWSVVLKAYEQYFGPGTRLTVT.

On this clonotype: Since a much larger clone is just one base distant, this may be a read error. The gene calls are TRBV7-9 and TRBJ2-3, with TRBD2 identical over 7 bases. The J segment lost 4 bases and the V segment lost 5 bases, leaving 9 bases of the junction unmatched. This CDR3 is 15 amino acids long. CDR1 and CDR2 from the germline V gene are SEHNR and FQNEAQ (reference sequence). In DNA form, the CDR3 reads TGTGCCAGCAGCATCTTGGGGGAGGGGCCAGATACGCAGTATTTT. Amino acid sequence: CASSILGEGPDTQYF.

Only a few counts were recorded for this clonotype. The chain uses TRBV30 and TRBJ1-6; 9 nucleotides agree with TRBD1. This CDR3 spans 15 amino acids. Germline CDR1 and CDR2: GTSNPN and SVGIG (reference sequence). V shed 2 bases and J 9 bases; nucleotides not matched to a gene: 8. Written as DNA, the CDR3 is TGTGCCTGGAGTTCGATGAGACAGGGGGTTTCACCCCTCCACTTT. This sequence encodes CAWSSMRQGVSPLHF.

This clonotype was recorded at least ten times. The CDR3 here is CASSLGSGIVYEQYF. For the CDR3, the DNA is TGTGCCAGCAGTTTGGGTAGCGGGATCGTGTACGAGCAGTACTTC. This chain connects TRBV28 to TRBJ2-7, with 8 bases that match TRBD2. The CDR3 extends over 15 amino acids. In germline, CDR1 is MDHEN, CDR2 SYDVKM. The trim removed 3 bases at V and 4 bases at J, leaving 8 bases unmatched.

This clonotype was counted ten times or more. This chain links TRBV6-1 with TRBJ2-5; 8 bases align to TRBD2. CDR3 length: 16 residues. The germline CDR1 and CDR2 sequences are MNHNS and SASEGT. Unmatched junction bases numbered 4, after V lost 0 bases and J lost 1 base. CDR3 nucleotides: TGTGCCAGCAGTGAAGCTAGCGGGGATTTCCAAGAGACCCAGTACTTC. Protein product: CASSEASGDFQETQYF.

The CDR3: CASSPGTGNEKLFF. CDR3 coding DNA: TGTGCCAGCAGCCCCGGGACAGGGAATGAAAAACTGTTTTTT. The V gene is TRBV4-2, the J gene TRBJ1-4; 9 bases agree with TRBD1. The V segment lost 4 bases and the J segment 5 bases; nucleotides outside the gene matches: 2. CDR1 and CDR2 (germline): LGHNA, YNFKEQ. This CDR3 has 14 amino acids.

This clonotype was detected many times. This chain links TRBV5-1 with TRBJ2-1; D is undetermined. With 0 bases removed from V and 7 bases from J, the gap between germline ends came to 14 bases. The CDR3 has 15 residues. Germline V gene lookup returns CDR1 SGHRS and CDR2 YFSETQ. The CDR3 DNA follows: TGCGCCAGCAGCTTGGCGCAGGCTGTAGGGAATGAGCAGTTCTTC. It translates to CASSLAQAVGNEQFF.

This clonotype has a count of ten or more. The chain employs TRBV12-3 or TRBV12-4 and TRBJ2-3, with TRBD2 identical over 9 bases. The V and J ends lost 5 bases and 7 bases, in that order; junction bases with no gene match: 7. The CDR3 length is 14 residues. DNA of the CDR3: TGTGCCAGCAGTCTTTTAGCGGGAGTATATACGCAGTATTTT. Its protein product is CASSLLAGVYTQYF.

This clonotype has a count of ten or more. The chain joins TRBV5-6 to TRBJ2-7; 8 bases fit TRBD1. Germline V gene data show CDR1 as SGHDT and CDR2 as YYEEEE. Trimming removed 4 bases from V and 5 bases from J; junction bases left unmatched: 8. The CDR3 covers 14 residues. CDR3 residues: CASSTNQGADEQYF. CDR3 coding DNA: TGTGCCAGCAGCACTAATCAGGGGGCGGACGAGCAGTACTTC.

Many counts were recorded for this clonotype. This chain links TRBV7-9 with TRBJ2-7; possible D gene TRBD1, 6 bases. The CDR3 length is 12 residues. The V end lost 5 bases, the J end lost 5 bases, and 10 bases lay between the germline ends. Germline V gene sequence: CDR1 SEHNR, CDR2 FQNEAQ (reference sequence). The CDR3, as DNA: TGTGCCAGCAGCCCGAACAGGGACGAGCAGTACTTC. Protein sequence: CASSPNRDEQYF.